This T cell receptor beta chain was captured in a study of blood T cells in healthy people across ages. Findings and caveats of the study: One million T cells yielded diversity estimates that were considered underestimates.

The CDR3 covers 15 residues. Germline V gives CDR1 ENHRY, CDR2 SYGVKD. This clonotype was seen only a few times. Its antigen remains unknown. Using a J-beta primer mix together with a sample-barcoded 5' primer, a second PCR was run for roughly 6 to 12 cycles. Every sample produced at least 2.5 million CDR3-containing paired-end reads. Via MiXCR, TCRdb re-called the 5' RACE reads, giving one row per CDR3 protein. The sample has hundreds of thousands of distinct CDR3 sequences, 25% to 30% seen once. The sample was also reused in another study, on T cells of mothers and their children. In that study: A few healthy Caucasian mothers, along with their six children, served as the donors.

The TCR sequence derives from a boy aged 10-17 years in good health. The V and J genes are TRBV10-3 and TRBJ2-5, with 9 bases matching TRBD1. Judging by the DNA end, TRBJ2-7 fits better; the J call may be wrong. The sample taken for sequencing was blood. The CDR3 sequence is CAISGSGTGSGEQYF. The CDR3 nucleotides are TGTGCCATCAGTGGCTCCGGGACAGGGAGTGGCGAGCAGTACTTC.